The rows below give T cell receptor beta chains drawn from one sample of a study of lymphopenia after photon versus proton radiotherapy. Method: immunoSEQ multiplex PCR; TCRdb's copy keeps in-frame clones and lacks some. The sample shows 26,000 or so clones, around 80% of them seen only once. The input for sequencing was peripheral blood, taken from a patient treated with photon-based radiotherapy. These receptors all come from a middle-aged man with gastric cancer. The CDR3 runs from the conserved cysteine through the conserved F or W. D genes are given only for firm matches. Clone size is stated in some rows and not others, as once, few, many or a class when expanded.

D gene	clone size	V gene	J gene	CDR3 protein	CDR3 DNA
NA	NA	TRBV5-5	TRBJ2-5	CASSLGWDRGTQYF	TGTGCCAGCAGCTTGGGATGGGACCGCGGAACCCAGTACTTC
NA	NA	TRBV7-9	TRBJ1-4	CASSFGLDRLGEKLFF	TGTGCCAGCAGCTTTGGGCTCGACAGATTAGGTGAAAAACTGTTTTTT
TRBD1	NA	TRBV14	TRBJ1-3	CASSQWDRVGSGNTIYF	TGTGCCAGCAGCCAATGGGACAGGGTGGGCTCTGGAAACACCATATATTTT
TRBD1	NA	TRBV5-5	TRBJ1-2	CASNRQGIWGYTF	TGTGCCAGCAATAGACAGGGGATTTGGGGCTACACCTTC
NA	once	TRBV6-5	TRBJ1-5	CASSPYRVFNQPQHF	TGTGCCAGCAGTCCCTATCGTGTTTTCAATCAGCCCCAGCATTTT
TRBD1	NA	TRBV2	TRBJ1-5	CASSIPTGLRQPQHF	TGTGCCAGCAGTATCCCGACAGGGCTACGTCAGCCCCAGCATTTT
TRBD1	NA	TRBV20-1	TRBJ2-5	CSARTGGTQYF	TGCAGTGCCAGGACAGGTGGGACCCAGTACTTC
NA	NA	TRBV19	TRBJ1-3	CASTPPGGNTIYF	TGTGCCAGTACCCCCCCTGGGGGCAACACCATATATTTT
NA	NA	TRBV7-2	TRBJ2-4	CASSPQGSKNIQYF	TGTGCCAGCAGCCCCCAGGGCTCCAAAAACATTCAGTACTTC
TRBD1	NA	TRBV5-1	TRBJ1-1	CASSRTGISENTEAFF	TGCGCCAGCAGCCGGACAGGGATCAGTGAGAACACTGAAGCTTTCTTT
NA	NA	TRBV20-1	TRBJ2-3	CSARRDTQYF	TGCAGTGCTAGAAGGGATACGCAGTATTTT
TRBD2	once	TRBV18	TRBJ2-1	CASSPGGDEQFF	TGTGCCAGCTCACCCGGGGGGGATGAGCAGTTCTTC
TRBD1	NA	TRBV25-1	TRBJ2-7	CASRKTGGIYEQYF	TGTGCCAGCAGGAAGACAGGGGGTATCTACGAGCAGTACTTC
TRBD2	NA	TRBV18	TRBJ2-2	CASSPASSGAGELFF	TGTGCCAGCTCACCGGCTTCTAGCGGCGCCGGGGAGCTGTTTTTT
TRBD1	NA	TRBV2	TRBJ2-5	CASRKRGTGTETQYF	TGTGCCAGCAGGAAGCGTGGGACAGGAACCGAGACCCAGTACTTC
NA	NA	TRBV18	TRBJ2-1	CASSPYSYNEQFF	TGTGCCAGCTCACCTTACTCCTACAATGAGCAGTTCTTC
NA	NA	TRBV6-5	TRBJ2-6	CASSPSRAGANVLTF	TGTGCCAGCAGTCCTTCCAGGGCTGGGGCCAACGTCCTGACTTTC
TRBD1	NA	TRBV25-1	TRBJ2-2	CASLGTGRDTGELFF	TGTGCCAGCCTCGGGACAGGGAGGGACACCGGGGAGCTGTTTTTT
NA	once	TRBV10-3	TRBJ2-5	CAIRDNPQETQYF	TGTGCCATCCGGGACAACCCTCAAGAGACCCAGTACTTC